Listed below are T cell receptor beta chains from one sample, sequenced in a study of blood T cells in healthy people across ages. TCRdb itself ran the 5' RACE reads through MiXCR, one entry per CDR3 protein. The sample lists some 920,000 distinct CDR3 sequences; roughly 51% were seen once. Sequencing input: blood. Receptors were obtained from a woman aged 55-70 years in good health. Both conserved end residues are part of each CDR3. A D gene is named only where the DNA matches it firmly. Not every row has a clone size; where given, it reads once, few, many or a size class.

j_call	v_call	d_call	clone_size	cdr3_aa	cdr3_nt
TRBJ2-1	TRBV7-9	.	.	CASSPTNRVGEQFF	TGTGCCAGCAGCCCGACGAACAGGGTCGGTGAGCAGTTCTTC
TRBJ2-7	TRBV9	.	.	CASSVEGASYNEQYF	TGTGCCAGCAGCGTAGAAGGAGCGTCCTACAATGAGCAGTACTTC
TRBJ2-1	TRBV5-1	.	few	CASSLGAGGRGNEQFF	TGCGCCAGCAGCTTAGGGGCCGGGGGCAGAGGCAATGAGCAGTTCTTC
TRBJ2-7	TRBV5-1	TRBD2	.	CASSLKGLAGPREQYF	TGCGCCAGCAGCCTTAAAGGACTAGCGGGACCTCGGGAGCAGTACTTC
TRBJ2-5	TRBV6-6	.	.	CASNRFQETQYF	TGTGCCAGCAACAGGTTCCAAGAGACCCAGTACTTC
TRBJ1-1	TRBV9	.	.	CASSENGRETEAFF	TGTGCCAGCAGCGAAAACGGGCGAGAGACTGAAGCTTTCTTT
TRBJ1-2	TRBV24-1	.	many	CATSPNGYGYTF	TGTGCCACCAGCCCCAACGGATATGGCTACACCTTC
TRBJ2-7	TRBV29-1	.	.	CSVVVGGSHEQYF	TGCAGCGTTGTAGTGGGAGGCTCCCACGAGCAGTACTTC
TRBJ2-7	TRBV20-1	TRBD2	.	CSARDQEREPEQYF	TGCAGTGCTAGAGATCAGGAGCGGGAGCCCGAGCAGTACTTC
TRBJ2-2	TRBV7-2	.	.	CASSGGSNTGELFF	TGTGCCAGCAGCGGGGGGTCGAACACCGGGGAGCTGTTTTTT
TRBJ2-5	TRBV11-3	TRBD2	.	CASSLAGGYGETQYF	TGTGCCAGCAGCTTAGCGGGAGGATACGGGGAGACCCAGTACTTC
TRBJ2-7	TRBV11-2	.	.	CASSLEPVYEQYF	TGTGCCAGCAGCTTAGAACCGGTCTACGAGCAGTACTTC
TRBJ1-5	TRBV30	.	.	CAWAQGSNQPQHF	TGTGCCTGGGCACAGGGAAGCAATCAGCCCCAGCATTTT
TRBJ2-1	TRBV15	.	.	CATSYHNEQFF	TGTGCCACCAGCTACCACAATGAGCAGTTCTTC
TRBJ2-1	TRBV25-1	.	few	CASSEIGTRDEQFF	TGTGCCAGCAGTGAAATAGGGACTCGCGATGAGCAGTTCTTC
TRBJ2-6	TRBV6-6	.	.	CASSYEGYGANVLTF	TGTGCCAGCAGTTACGAGGGTTACGGGGCCAACGTCCTGACTTTC
TRBJ1-5	TRBV25-1	.	.	CASSENIGNQPQHF	TGTGCCAGCAGTGAGAACATTGGCAATCAGCCCCAGCATTTT
TRBJ1-2	TRBV20-1	.	.	CSAAGSGSYTF	TGCAGTGCCGCGGGGTCGGGATCCTACACCTTC
TRBJ2-3	TRBV20-1	.	once	CSAREKAGDTQYF	TGCAGTGCTAGGGAAAAGGCAGGGGATACGCAGTATTTT
TRBJ2-2	TRBV20-1	TRBD2	.	CSASPIAGAGELIF	TGCAGTGCTAGTCCTATAGCGGGGGCCGGGGAGCTGATTTTT
TRBJ2-6	TRBV6-2/TRBV6-3	TRBD1	few	CASSSSGQSISGANVLTF	TGTGCCAGCAGTTCCTCGGGACAGTCGATCTCTGGGGCCAACGTCCTGACTTTC
TRBJ1-2	TRBV3-1	.	.	CASSHIGGGYTF	TGTGCCAGCAGCCATATCGGGGGTGGCTACACCTTC
TRBJ1-2	TRBV12-3/TRBV12-4	TRBD1	.	CASSLTGRSVSGYTF	TGTGCCAGCAGTTTGACAGGGCGGTCCGTGAGTGGCTACACCTTC
TRBJ2-7	TRBV6-2/TRBV6-3	TRBD1	few	CAGRQGASYEQYF	TGTGCCGGAAGACAGGGGGCGAGTTACGAGCAGTACTTC
TRBJ2-7	TRBV15	.	few	CATSRVDTPTGNEQYF	TGTGCCACCAGCAGAGTGGATACCCCAACAGGGAATGAGCAGTACTTC
TRBJ1-2	TRBV5-8	.	.	CASSAAVYYGYTF	TGTGCCAGCAGCGCAGCGGTTTACTATGGCTACACCTTC
TRBJ2-3	TRBV7-8	.	.	CASSLDPPGAPSGTDTQYF	TGTGCCAGCAGCTTAGACCCACCGGGCGCGCCTAGCGGCACAGATACGCAGTATTTT
TRBJ2-6	TRBV28	TRBD2	.	CATLGVGAHRGGTDRVANVLTF	TGTGCCACCCTTGGTGTGGGGGCGCACCGGGGGGGTACTGACCGTGTGGCCAACGTCCTGACTTTC
TRBJ1-1	TRBV4-1	TRBD1	.	CASSHRDRVFGEAFF	TGCGCCAGCAGCCATCGGGACAGGGTCTTCGGTGAAGCTTTCTTT
TRBJ1-1	TRBV10-3	.	.	CAISVRGQEAFF	TGTGCCATCAGTGTTCGGGGACAAGAAGCTTTCTTT
TRBJ1-5	TRBV7-4	TRBD1	.	CASSQTNRGGNQPQHF	TGTGCCAGCAGCCAGACTAACAGGGGGGGCAATCAGCCCCAGCATTTT
TRBJ2-7	TRBV18	.	.	CASSHRQDFYEQYF	TGTGCCAGCTCACACCGACAGGATTTCTACGAGCAGTACTTC
TRBJ2-7	TRBV2	TRBD1	.	CASSEGTGEFAYEQYF	TGTGCCAGCAGTGAAGGGACAGGGGAATTTGCCTACGAGCAGTACTTC
TRBJ2-5	TRBV27	.	.	CASSALDLSGRGTQYF	TGTGCCAGCAGCGCTCTTGACCTCTCTGGTCGCGGGACCCAGTACTTC
TRBJ2-1	TRBV10-2	TRBD2	.	CASSITPERLAGESNEQFF	TGCGCCAGCAGTATAACCCCGGAAAGACTAGCGGGAGAGAGTAATGAGCAGTTCTTC
TRBJ1-1	TRBV11-2	.	.	CASRLQVMNTEAFF	TGTGCCAGCAGACTACAGGTCATGAACACTGAAGCTTTCTTT
TRBJ1-5	TRBV20-1	.	few	CSARDRLQNSNQPQHF	TGCAGTGCTAGAGATCGTCTACAGAATAGCAATCAGCCCCAGCATTTT
TRBJ2-3	TRBV27	TRBD2	.	CASSVTVAGGPDTQYF	TGTGCCAGCAGTGTGACGGTAGCGGGAGGGCCGGATACGCAGTATTTT
TRBJ2-3	TRBV21-1	.	.	CASSKVGDTQYF	TGTGCCAGCAGCAAAGTTGGAGATACGCAGTATTTT
TRBJ2-7	TRBV28	.	few	CASTPQGAFYEQYF	TGTGCCAGCACCCCCCAAGGGGCCTTCTACGAGCAGTACTTC
TRBJ2-7	TRBV15	.	.	CAASRDQGYEQYF	TGTGCCGCCAGCAGAGATCAGGGCTACGAGCAGTACTTC
TRBJ2-1	TRBV20-1	TRBD2	.	CSARDSAGGLYNEQFF	TGCAGTGCTAGAGATTCAGCGGGGGGGTTGTACAATGAGCAGTTCTTC
TRBJ2-5	TRBV15	.	.	CATSRSGQQETQYF	TGTGCCACCAGCAGAAGCGGACAACAAGAGACCCAGTACTTC
TRBJ2-5	TRBV20-1	.	few	CSARDPPGEETQYF	TGCAGTGCTAGAGATCCCCCGGGAGAGGAGACCCAGTACTTC
TRBJ2-7	TRBV12-3/TRBV12-4	TRBD1	few	CASSWDRRYEQYF	TGTGCCAGCAGTTGGGACAGAAGATACGAGCAGTACTTC
TRBJ2-5	TRBV3-1	.	few	CASSYLSGSPQETQYF	TGTGCCAGCAGCTACCTTTCGGGCAGCCCCCAAGAGACCCAGTACTTC
TRBJ2-3	TRBV18	.	.	CASSPRIAGAASTDTQYF	TGTGCCAGCTCACCGCGAATAGCAGGAGCAGCTAGCACAGATACGCAGTATTTT
TRBJ1-4	TRBV12-3/TRBV12-4	.	.	CATYGGANEKLFF	TGTGCCACCTATGGGGGGGCTAATGAAAAACTGTTTTTT
TRBJ2-1	TRBV12-3/TRBV12-4	.	few	CASSLEIGVYNEQFF	TGTGCCAGCAGTTTGGAAATAGGGGTTTACAATGAGCAGTTCTTC
TRBJ2-7	TRBV9	TRBD2	once	CASSVRAGEYEQYF	TGTGCCAGCAGCGTACGGGCGGGGGAATACGAGCAGTACTTC
TRBJ2-1	TRBV6-1	.	.	CASSEYYRVDEQFF	TGTGCCAGCAGTGAATATTACAGGGTGGATGAGCAGTTCTTC
TRBJ2-5	TRBV6-1	TRBD2	few	CASSITGTSGSGETQYF	TGTGCCAGCAGCATAACAGGGACTAGCGGGAGTGGGGAGACCCAGTACTTC
TRBJ2-4	TRBV20-1	.	.	CSASNRDLGEDIQYF	TGCAGTGCTTCCAACCGGGACCTGGGGGAAGACATTCAGTACTTC
TRBJ2-6	TRBV7-8	.	.	CARSPPLSWWSRTLSANVLTF	TGTGCCCGCAGCCCGCCATTGAGCTGGTGGTCTCGGACCCTGAGCGCCAACGTCCTGACTTTC